The T cell receptor (beta chain) described here comes from a study of shared clonotypes between healthy human individuals. About this clone: Its cognate antigen is unknown.

Each of the donors was a healthy adult who was HIV-negative and had not had a recent acute infection or vaccination. Sorted subsets were amplified in replicate PCRs using approximately 200 ng DNA, about 30,000 T cell genomes. Assay: immunoSEQ multiplex PCR; the TCRdb copy retains only in-frame clones and omits some. The repertoire holds about 2.4 million clones, with around nine tenths as singletons. Study-wide results and limits: Among donors, clonotype sharing was expected to be affected by sequencing depth. The naive CD4 repertoires of a handful of donors were compared, and roughly 5% of clonotypes were shared.

Input material: naive CD4+ T cells sorted from blood. As to subset: CD45RA+ positively selected. This TCR derives from a man aged 18 to 29 in good health.

CDR3 protein: CASSDSHRSTEAFF. The CDR3 nucleotides are TGTGCCAGCAGTGACTCCCATCGAAGCACTGAAGCTTTCTTT. The V call is TRBV6-4, the J call TRBJ1-1; D not certain. Germline V lookup: CDR1 MRHNA, CDR2 SNTAGT. Trimming shortened V by 0 bases and J by 4 bases, and 9 bases separated the two germline ends. The CDR3 covers 14 residues.